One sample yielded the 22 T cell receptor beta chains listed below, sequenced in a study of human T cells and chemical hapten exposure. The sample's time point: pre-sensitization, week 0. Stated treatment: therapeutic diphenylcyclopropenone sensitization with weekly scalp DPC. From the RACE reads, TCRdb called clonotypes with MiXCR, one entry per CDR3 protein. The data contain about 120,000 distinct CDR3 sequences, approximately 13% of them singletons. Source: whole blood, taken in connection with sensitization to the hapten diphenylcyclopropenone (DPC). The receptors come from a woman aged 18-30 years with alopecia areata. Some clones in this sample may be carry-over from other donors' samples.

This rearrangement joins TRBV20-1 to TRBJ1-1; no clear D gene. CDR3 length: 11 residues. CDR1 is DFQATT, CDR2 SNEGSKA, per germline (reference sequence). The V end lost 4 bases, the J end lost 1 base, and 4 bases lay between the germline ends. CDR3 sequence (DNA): TGCAGTGCTACAGGGAACACTGAAGCTTTCTTT. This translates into CSATGNTEAFF.

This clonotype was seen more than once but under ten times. CDR3 protein: CASSPGLGDQETQYF. CDR3 sequence (DNA): TGTGCCAGCAGCCCGGGACTAGGGGACCAAGAGACCCAGTACTTC. The rearrangement links TRBV3-1 to TRBJ2-5, with 8 bases that match TRBD2. The CDR3 has 15 residues. Germline CDR1 and CDR2: LGHDT and YNNKEL (reference sequence). V lost 4 bases and J lost 0; bases outside the gene matches: 4.

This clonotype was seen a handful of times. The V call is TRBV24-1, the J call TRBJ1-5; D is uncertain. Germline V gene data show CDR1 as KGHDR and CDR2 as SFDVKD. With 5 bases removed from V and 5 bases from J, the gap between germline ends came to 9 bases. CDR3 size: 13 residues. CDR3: CATSVGDHQPQHF. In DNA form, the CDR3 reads TGTGCCACCAGTGTGGGCGACCATCAGCCCCAGCATTTT.

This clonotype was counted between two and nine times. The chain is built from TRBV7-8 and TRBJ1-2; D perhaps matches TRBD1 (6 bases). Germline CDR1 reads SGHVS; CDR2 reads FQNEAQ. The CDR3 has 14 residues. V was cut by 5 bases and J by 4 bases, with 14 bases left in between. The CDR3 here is CASSPMGGPYGYTF. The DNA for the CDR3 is TGTGCCAGCAGCCCTATGGGGGGCCCCTATGGCTACACCTTC. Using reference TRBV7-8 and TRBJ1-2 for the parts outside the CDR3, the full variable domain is GAGVSQSPRYKVAKRGQDVALRCDPISGHVSLFWYQQALGQGPEFLTYFQNEAQLDKSGLPSDRFFAERPEGSVSTLKIQRTQQEDSAVYLCASSPMGGPYGYTFGSGTRLTVV.

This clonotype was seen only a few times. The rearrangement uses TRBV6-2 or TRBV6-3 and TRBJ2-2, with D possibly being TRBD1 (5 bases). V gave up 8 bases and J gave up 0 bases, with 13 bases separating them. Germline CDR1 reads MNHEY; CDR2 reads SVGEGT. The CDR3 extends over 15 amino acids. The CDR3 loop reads CASGRGRANTGELFF. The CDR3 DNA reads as TGTGCCAGCGGTAGGGGCAGGGCGAACACCGGGGAGCTGTTTTTT.

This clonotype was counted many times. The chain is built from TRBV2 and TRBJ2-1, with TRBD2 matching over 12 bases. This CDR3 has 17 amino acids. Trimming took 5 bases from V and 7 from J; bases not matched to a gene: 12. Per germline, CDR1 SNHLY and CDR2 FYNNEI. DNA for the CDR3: TGTGCCAGCAGTATAAGACTAGCGGGGGCCCCTGGGAATGAGCAGTTCTTC. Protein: CASSIRLAGAPGNEQFF.

The CDR3 coding sequence is TGTGCCAGCAGCTGGGGGACAGCGCTGGGCACTGAAGCTTTCTTT. Translating gives CASSWGTALGTEAFF. This chain links TRBV7-8 with TRBJ1-1; 7 bases align to TRBD1. CDR3 size: 15 residues. Germline CDR1 SGHVS, CDR2 FQNEAQ. Trimming at V came to 4 bases and at J to 4 bases, leaving 9 bases not matched to a gene.

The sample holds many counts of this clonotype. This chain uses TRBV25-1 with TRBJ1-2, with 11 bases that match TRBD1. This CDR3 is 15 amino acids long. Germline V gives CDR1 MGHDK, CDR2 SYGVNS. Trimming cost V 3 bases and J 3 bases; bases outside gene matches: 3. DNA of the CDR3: TGTGCCAGCAGTGACCGGGACAGGGGGTACTATGGCTACACCTTC. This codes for CASSDRDRGYYGYTF.

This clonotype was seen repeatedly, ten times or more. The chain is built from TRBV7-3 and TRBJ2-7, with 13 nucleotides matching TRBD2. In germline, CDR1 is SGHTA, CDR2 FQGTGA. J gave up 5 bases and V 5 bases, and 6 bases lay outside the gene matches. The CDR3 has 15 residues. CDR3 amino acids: CASSARLAGGNEQYF. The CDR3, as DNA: TGTGCCAGCAGCGCCAGACTAGCGGGGGGTAACGAGCAGTACTTC.

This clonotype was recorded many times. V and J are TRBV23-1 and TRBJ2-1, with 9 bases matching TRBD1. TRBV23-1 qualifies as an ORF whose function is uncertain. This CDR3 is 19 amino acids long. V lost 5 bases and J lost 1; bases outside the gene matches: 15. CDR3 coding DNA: TGCGCCAGCAGTACCCGTCCGGGACAGGGAAAGGGTTCCTACAATGAGCAGTTCTTC. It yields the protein CASSTRPGQGKGSYNEQFF.

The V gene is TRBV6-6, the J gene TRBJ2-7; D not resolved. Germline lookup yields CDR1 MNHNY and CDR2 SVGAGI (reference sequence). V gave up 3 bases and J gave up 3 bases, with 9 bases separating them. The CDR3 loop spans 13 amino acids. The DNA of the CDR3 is TGTGCCAGCAGTTATCAGGTTTACTACGAGCAGTACTTC. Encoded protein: CASSYQVYYEQYF.

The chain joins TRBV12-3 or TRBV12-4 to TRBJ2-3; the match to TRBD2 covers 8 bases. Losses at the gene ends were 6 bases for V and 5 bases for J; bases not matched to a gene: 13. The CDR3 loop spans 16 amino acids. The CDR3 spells CASRPKTSASIDTQYF. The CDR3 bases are TGTGCCAGCAGACCCAAGACTAGCGCTTCGATAGATACGCAGTATTTT.

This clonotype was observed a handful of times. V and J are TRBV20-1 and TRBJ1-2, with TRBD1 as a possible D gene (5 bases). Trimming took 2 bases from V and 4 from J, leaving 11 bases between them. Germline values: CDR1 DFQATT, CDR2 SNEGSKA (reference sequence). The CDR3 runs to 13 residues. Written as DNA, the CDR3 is TGCAGTGCTAGATTAAGGACAACCTATGGCTACACCTTC. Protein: CSARLRTTYGYTF.

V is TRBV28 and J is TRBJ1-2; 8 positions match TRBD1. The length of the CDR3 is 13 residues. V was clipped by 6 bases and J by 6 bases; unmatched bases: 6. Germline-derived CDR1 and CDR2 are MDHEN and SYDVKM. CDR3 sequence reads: CASSWTGRNGYTF. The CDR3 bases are TGTGCCAGCAGCTGGACAGGGCGTAATGGCTACACCTTC.

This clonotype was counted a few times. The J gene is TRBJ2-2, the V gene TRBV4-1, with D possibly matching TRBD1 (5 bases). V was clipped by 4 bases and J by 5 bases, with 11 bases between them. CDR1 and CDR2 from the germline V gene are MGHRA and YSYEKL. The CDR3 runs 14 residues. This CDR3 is CASSPGLDTGELFF. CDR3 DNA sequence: TGCGCCAGCAGCCCAGGGTTGGATACCGGGGAGCTGTTTTTT.

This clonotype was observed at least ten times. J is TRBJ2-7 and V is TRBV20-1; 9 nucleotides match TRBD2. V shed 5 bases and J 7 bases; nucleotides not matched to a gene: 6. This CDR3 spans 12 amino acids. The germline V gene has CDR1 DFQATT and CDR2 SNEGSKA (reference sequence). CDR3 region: CSAPALAGEQYF. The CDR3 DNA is TGCAGTGCTCCGGCCCTAGCGGGAGAGCAGTACTTC.

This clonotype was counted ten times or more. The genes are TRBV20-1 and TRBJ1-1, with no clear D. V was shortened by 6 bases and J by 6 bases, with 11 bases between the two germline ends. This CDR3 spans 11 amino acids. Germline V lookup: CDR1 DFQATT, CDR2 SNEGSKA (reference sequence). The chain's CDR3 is CSAAGPSEAFF. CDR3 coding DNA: TGCAGTGCCGCAGGTCCCTCTGAAGCTTTCTTT.

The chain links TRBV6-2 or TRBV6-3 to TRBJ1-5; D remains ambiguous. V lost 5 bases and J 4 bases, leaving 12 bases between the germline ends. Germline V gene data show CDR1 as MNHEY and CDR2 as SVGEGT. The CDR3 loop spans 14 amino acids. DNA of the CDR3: TGTGCCAGCAGTCCTCCTGGACCTAATCAGCCCCAGCATTTT. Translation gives CASSPPGPNQPQHF.

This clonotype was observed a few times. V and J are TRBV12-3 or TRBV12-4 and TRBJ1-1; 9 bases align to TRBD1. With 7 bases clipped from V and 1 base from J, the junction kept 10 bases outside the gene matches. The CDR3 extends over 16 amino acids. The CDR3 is CASNRGPRGENTEAFF. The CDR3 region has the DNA TGTGCCAGCAACAGGGGGCCTAGGGGCGAGAACACTGAAGCTTTCTTT.

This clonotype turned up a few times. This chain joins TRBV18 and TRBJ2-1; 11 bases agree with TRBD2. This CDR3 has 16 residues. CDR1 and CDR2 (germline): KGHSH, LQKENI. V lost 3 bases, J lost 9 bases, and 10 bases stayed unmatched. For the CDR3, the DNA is TGTGCCAGCTCACCTCCGGGACTAGCGGAGACTAGTGAGCAGTTCTTC. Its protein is CASSPPGLAETSEQFF.

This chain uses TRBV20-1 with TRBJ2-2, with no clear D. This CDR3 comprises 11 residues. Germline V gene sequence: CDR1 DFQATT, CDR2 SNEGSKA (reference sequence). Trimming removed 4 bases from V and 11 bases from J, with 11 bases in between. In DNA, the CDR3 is TGCAGTGCTAAGGGCGGTCTCGAGCTGTTTTTT. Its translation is CSAKGGLELFF.

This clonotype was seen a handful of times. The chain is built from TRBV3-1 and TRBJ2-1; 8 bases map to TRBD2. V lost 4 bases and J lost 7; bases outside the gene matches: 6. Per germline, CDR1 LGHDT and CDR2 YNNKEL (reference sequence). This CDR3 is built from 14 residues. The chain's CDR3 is CASSLYTGGNEQFF. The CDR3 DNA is TGTGCCAGCAGCCTTTACACGGGGGGGAATGAGCAGTTCTTC.